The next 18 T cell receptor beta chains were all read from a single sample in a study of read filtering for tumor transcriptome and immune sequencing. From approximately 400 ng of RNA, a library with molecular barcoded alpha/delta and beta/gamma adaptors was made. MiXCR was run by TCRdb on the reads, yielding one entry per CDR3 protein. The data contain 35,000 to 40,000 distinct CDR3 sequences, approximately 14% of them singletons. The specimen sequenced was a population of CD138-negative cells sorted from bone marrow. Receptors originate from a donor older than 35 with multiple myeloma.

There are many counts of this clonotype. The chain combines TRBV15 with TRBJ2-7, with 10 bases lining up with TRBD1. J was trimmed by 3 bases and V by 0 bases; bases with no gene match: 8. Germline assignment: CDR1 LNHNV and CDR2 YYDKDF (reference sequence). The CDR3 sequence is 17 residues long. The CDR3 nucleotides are TGTGCCACCAGCAGAGAGTCGGCGGGACAGGGGTTCTACGAGCAGTACTTC. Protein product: CATSRESAGQGFYEQYF.

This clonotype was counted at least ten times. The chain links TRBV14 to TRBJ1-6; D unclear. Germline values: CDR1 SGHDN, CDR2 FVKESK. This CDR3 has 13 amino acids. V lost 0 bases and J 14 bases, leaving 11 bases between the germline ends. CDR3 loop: CASSQDHGLALHF. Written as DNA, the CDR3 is TGTGCCAGCAGCCAAGATCACGGGCTAGCCCTCCACTTT.

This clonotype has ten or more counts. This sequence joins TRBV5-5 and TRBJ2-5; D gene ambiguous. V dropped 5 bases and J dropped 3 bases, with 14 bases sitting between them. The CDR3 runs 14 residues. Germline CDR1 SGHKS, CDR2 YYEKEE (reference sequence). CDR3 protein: CASRPQPNKETQYF. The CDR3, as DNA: TGTGCCAGCAGACCACAACCCAACAAAGAGACCCAGTACTTC.

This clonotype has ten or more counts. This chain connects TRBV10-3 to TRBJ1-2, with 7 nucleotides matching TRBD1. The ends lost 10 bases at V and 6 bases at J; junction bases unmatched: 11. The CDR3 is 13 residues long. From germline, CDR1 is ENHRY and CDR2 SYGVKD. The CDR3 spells CATEGTDHHGYTF. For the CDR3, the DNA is TGTGCCACCGAGGGGACAGATCACCATGGCTACACCTTC.

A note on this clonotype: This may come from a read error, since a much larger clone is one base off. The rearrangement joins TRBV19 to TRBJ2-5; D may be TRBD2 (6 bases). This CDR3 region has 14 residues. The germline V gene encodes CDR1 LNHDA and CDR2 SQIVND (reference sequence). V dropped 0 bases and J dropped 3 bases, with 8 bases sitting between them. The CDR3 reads CASSIDGGEETQYF. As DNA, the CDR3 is TGTGCCAGTAGTATAGACGGGGGAGAAGAGACCCAGTACTTC.

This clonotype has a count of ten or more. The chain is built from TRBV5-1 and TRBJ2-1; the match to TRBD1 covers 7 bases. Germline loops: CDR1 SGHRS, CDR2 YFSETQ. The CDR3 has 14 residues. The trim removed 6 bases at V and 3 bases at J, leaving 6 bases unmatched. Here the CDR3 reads CASNPGQYYNEQFF. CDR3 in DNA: TGCGCCAGCAACCCGGGACAGTACTACAATGAGCAGTTCTTC.

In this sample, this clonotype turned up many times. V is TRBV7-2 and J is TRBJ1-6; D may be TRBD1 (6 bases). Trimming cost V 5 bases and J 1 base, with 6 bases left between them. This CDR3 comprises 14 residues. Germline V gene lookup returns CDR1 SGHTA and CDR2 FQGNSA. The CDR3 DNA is TGTGCCAGCAGCCAGGGGTCCTATAATTCACCCCTCCACTTT. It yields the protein CASSQGSYNSPLHF.

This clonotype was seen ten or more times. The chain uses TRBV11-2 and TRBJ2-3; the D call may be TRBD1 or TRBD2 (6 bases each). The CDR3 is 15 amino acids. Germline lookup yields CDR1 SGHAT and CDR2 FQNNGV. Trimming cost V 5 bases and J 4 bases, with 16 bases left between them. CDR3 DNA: TGTGCCAGCAGCCCTTGGGGGGCTCAGGCAGATACGCAGTATTTT. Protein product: CASSPWGAQADTQYF.

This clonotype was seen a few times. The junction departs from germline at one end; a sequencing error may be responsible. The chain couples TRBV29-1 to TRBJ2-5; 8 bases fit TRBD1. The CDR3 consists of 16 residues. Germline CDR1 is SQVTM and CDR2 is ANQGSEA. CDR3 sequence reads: CSVEDNPGGPQVTQYF. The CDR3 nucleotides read TGCAGCGTTGAAGATAACCCAGGGGGCCCCCAAGTGACCCAGTACTTC.

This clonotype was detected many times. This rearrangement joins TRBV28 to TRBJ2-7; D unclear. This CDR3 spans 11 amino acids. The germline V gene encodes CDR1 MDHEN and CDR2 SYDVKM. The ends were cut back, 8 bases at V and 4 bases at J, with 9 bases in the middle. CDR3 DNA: TGTGCCAGCCAATCCTCGTACGAGCAGTACTTC. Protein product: CASQSSYEQYF.

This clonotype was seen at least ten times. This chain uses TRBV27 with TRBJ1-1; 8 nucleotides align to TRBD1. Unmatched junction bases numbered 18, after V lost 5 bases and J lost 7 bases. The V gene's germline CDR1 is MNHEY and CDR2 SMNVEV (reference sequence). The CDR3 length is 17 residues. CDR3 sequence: CASSPSGQVFRVSEAFF. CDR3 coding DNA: TGTGCCAGCAGTCCATCGGGACAGGTCTTCAGAGTTAGTGAAGCTTTCTTT.

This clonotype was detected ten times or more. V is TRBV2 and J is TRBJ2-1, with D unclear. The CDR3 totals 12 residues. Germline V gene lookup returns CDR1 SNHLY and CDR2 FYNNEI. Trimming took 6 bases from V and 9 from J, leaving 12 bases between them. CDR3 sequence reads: CASRVPTGEQFF. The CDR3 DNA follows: TGTGCCAGCAGGGTACCTACGGGTGAGCAGTTCTTC.

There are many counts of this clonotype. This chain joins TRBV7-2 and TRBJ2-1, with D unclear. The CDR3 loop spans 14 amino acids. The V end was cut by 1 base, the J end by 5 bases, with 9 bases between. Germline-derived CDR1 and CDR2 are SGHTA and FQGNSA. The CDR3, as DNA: TGTGCCAGCAGCTTAGGCAGCCGGAACAATGAGCAGTTCTTC. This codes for CASSLGSRNNEQFF.

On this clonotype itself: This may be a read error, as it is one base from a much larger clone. CDR3 bases: TGCGCCACCAGGACTAGCGGGGCAACCGGGGTGCTGTTTTTT. This codes for CATRTSGATGVLFF. This sequence joins TRBV10-2 and TRBJ2-2; 12 bases line up with TRBD2. The germline CDR1 and CDR2 sequences are WSHSY and SAAADI. The CDR3 is 14 amino acids.

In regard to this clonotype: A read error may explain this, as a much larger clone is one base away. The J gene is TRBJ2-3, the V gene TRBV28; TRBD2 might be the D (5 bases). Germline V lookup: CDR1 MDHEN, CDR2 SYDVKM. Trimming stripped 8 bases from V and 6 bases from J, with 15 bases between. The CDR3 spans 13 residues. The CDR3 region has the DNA TGTGCCAGCGTCGAAGAGGGCATCGATACGCAGTATTTT. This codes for CASVEEGIDTQYF.

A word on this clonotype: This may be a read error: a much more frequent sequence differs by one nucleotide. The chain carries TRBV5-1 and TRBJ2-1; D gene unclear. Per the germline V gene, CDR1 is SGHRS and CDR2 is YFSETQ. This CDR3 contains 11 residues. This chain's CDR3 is CASSQGNKQFF. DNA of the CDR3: TGCGCCAGCAGTCAAGGCAATAAGCAGTTCTTC.

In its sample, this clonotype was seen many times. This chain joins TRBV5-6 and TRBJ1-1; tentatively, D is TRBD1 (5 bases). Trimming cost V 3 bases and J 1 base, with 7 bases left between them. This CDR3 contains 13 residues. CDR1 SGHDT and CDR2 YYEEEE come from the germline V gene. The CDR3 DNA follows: TGTGCCAGCAGCTATGGGGGGAACACTGAAGCTTTCTTT. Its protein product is CASSYGGNTEAFF.

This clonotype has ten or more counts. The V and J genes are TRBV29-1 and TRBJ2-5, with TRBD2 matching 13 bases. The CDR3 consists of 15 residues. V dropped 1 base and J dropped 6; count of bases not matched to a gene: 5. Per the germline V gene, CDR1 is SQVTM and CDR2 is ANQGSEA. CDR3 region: CSVEGRTSGSQTQYF. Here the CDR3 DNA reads TGCAGCGTTGAAGGCCGGACTAGCGGGAGTCAGACCCAGTACTTC.